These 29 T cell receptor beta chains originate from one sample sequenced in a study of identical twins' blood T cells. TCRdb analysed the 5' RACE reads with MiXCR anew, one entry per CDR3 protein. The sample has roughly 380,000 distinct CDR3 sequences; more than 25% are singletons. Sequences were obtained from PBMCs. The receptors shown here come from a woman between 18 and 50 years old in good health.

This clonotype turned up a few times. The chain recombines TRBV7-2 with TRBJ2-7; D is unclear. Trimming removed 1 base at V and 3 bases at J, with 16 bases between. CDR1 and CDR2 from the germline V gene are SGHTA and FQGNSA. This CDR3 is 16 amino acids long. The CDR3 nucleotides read TGTGCCAGCAGCTTAGAAAGAACCGACGGATTCTACGAGCAGTACTTC. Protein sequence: CASSLERTDGFYEQYF.

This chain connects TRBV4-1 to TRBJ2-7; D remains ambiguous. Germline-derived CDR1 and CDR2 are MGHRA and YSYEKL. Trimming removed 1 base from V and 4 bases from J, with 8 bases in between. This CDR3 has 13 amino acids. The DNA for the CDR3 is TGCGCCAGCAGCCAAGGCAGGCGGTACGAGCAGTACTTC. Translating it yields CASSQGRRYEQYF.

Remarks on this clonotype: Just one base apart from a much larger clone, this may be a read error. In DNA, the CDR3 is TGTGCCGGCTCACCGAACGACAGGAGGGGCTTTTCACCCCTCCACTTT. Translated, it gives CAGSPNDRRGFSPLHF. V is TRBV18 and J is TRBJ1-6, with D perhaps matching TRBD1 (6 bases). The CDR3 sequence is 16 residues long. CDR1 is KGHSH, CDR2 LQKENI, per germline.

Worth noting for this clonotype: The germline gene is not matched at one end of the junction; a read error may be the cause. CDR3 in DNA: TGTGCCATCAGGGGGACGGCGGAAGCCTTCTTT. Its protein product is CAIRGTAEAFF. The chain employs TRBV10-3 and TRBJ1-1, with TRBD1 as a possible D gene (5 bases). Germline assignment: CDR1 ENHRY and CDR2 SYGVKD. The CDR3 covers 11 residues.

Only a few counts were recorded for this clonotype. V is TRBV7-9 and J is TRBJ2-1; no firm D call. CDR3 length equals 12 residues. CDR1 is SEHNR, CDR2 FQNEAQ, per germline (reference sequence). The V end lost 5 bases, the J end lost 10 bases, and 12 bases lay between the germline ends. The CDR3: CASSPNGVEQFF. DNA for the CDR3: TGTGCCAGCAGCCCCAATGGGGTAGAGCAGTTCTTC.

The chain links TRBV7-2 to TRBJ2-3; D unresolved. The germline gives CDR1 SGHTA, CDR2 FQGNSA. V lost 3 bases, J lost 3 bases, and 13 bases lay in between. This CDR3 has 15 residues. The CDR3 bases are TGTGCCAGCAGCTTTGGCGCCCGTGTGACAGATACGCAGTATTTT. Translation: CASSFGARVTDTQYF.

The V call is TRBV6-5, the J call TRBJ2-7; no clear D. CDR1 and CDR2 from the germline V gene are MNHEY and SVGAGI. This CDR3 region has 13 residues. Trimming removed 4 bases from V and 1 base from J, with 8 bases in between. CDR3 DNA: TGTGCCAGCAGTTCGACGTCGTCCTACGAGCAGTACTTC. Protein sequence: CASSSTSSYEQYF.

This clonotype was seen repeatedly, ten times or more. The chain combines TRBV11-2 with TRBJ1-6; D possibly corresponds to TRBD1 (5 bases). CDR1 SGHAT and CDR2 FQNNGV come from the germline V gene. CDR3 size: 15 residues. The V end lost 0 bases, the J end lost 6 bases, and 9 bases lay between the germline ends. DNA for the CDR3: TGTGCCAGCAGCTTAGATGGGGGACCTAATTCACCCCTCCACTTT. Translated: CASSLDGGPNSPLHF.

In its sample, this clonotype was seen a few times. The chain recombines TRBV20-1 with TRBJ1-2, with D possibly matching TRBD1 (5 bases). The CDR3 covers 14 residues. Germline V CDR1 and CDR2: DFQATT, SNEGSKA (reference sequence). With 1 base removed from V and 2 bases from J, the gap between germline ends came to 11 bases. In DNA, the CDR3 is TGCAGTGCTAGAGGGTCGGGGGGGAACTATGGCTACACCTTC. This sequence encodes CSARGSGGNYGYTF.

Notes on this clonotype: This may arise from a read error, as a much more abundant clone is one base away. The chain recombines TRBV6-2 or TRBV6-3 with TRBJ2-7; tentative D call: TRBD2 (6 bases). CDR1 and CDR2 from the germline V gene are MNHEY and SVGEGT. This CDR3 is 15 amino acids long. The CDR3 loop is CASSFRASASCEQYF. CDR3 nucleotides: TGTGCCAGCAGCTTCCGGGCTAGCGCTTCCTGCGAGCAGTACTTC.

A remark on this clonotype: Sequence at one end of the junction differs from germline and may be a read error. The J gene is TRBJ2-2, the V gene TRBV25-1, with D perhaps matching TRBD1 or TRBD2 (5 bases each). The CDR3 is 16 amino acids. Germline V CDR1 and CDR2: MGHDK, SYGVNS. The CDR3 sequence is CASSSRTPLYTGELSF. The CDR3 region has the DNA TGTGCCAGCAGTTCCCGGACACCGTTGTACACCGGGGAGCTGTCTTTT.

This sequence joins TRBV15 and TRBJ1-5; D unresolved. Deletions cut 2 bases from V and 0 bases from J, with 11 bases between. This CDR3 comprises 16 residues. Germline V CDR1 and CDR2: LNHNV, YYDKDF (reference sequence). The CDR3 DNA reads TGTGCCACCAGCAGATATAAAGCTAGTAGCAATCAGCCCCAGCATTTT. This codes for CATSRYKASSNQPQHF.

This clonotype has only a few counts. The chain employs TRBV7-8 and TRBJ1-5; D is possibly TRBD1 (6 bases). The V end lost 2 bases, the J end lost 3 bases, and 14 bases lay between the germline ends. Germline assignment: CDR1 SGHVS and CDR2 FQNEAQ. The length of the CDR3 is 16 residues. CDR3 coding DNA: TGTGCCAGCAGCTTATTCAACAGGGTTAACAATCAGCCCCAGCATTTT. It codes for CASSLFNRVNNQPQHF.

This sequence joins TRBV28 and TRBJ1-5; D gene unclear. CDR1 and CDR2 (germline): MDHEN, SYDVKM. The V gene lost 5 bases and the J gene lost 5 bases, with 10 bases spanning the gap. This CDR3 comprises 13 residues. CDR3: CASSLSFYQPQHF. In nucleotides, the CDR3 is TGTGCCAGCAGTCTGAGCTTCTATCAGCCCCAGCATTTT.

Written as DNA, the CDR3 is TGTGCCAGCAGCCAAGTGACAGGGTCGGGCGAAAAACTGTTTTTT. As protein: CASSQVTGSGEKLFF. The V call is TRBV14, the J call TRBJ1-4; TRBD1 agrees at 7 bases. V shed 1 base and J 8 bases; nucleotides not matched to a gene: 7. The CDR3 consists of 15 residues. Germline V gives CDR1 SGHDN, CDR2 FVKESK.

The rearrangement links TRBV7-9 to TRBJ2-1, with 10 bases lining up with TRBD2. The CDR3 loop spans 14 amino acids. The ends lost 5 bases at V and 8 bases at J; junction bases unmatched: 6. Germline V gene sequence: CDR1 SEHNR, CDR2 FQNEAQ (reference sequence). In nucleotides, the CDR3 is TGTGCCAGCAGCAAGTCACTAGCGGGGTATGAGCAGTTCTTC. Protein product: CASSKSLAGYEQFF.

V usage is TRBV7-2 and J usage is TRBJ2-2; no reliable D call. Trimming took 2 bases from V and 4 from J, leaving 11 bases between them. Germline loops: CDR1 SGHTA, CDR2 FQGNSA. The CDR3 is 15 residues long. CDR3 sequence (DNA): TGTGCCAGCAGCTTAATTGTTTTGGGCACCGGGGAGCTGTTTTTT. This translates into CASSLIVLGTGELFF.

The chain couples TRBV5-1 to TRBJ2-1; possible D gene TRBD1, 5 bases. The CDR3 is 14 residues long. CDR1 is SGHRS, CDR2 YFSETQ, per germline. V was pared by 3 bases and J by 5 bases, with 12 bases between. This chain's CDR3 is CASSYQGTNNEQFF. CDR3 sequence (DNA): TGCGCCAGCAGCTATCAGGGAACTAACAATGAGCAGTTCTTC.

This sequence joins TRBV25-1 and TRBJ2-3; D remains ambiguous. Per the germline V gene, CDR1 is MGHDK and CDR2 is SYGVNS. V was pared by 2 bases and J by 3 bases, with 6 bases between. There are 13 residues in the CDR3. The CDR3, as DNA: TGTGCCAGCAGTGAAGTTGGTACAGATACGCAGTATTTT. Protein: CASSEVGTDTQYF. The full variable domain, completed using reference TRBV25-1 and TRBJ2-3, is EADIYQTPRYLVIGTGKKITLECSQTMGHDKMYWYQQDPGMELHLIHYSYGVNSTEKGDLSSESTVSRIRTEHFPLTLESARPSHTSQYLCASSEVGTDTQYFGPGTRLTVL.

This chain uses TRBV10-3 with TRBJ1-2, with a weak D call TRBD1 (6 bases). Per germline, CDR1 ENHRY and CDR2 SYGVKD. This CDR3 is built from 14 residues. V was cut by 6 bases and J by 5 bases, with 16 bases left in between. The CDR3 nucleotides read TGTGCCATCAGACGGGACACCGATACGTATGGCTACACCTTC. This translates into CAIRRDTDTYGYTF.

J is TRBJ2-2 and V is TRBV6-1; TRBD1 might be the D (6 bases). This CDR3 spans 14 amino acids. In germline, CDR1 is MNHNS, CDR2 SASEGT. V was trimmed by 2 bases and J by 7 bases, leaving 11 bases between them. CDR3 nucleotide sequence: TGTGCCAGCAGTGAAACAGGGTTCCACGGGGAGCTGTTTTTT. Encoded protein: CASSETGFHGELFF.

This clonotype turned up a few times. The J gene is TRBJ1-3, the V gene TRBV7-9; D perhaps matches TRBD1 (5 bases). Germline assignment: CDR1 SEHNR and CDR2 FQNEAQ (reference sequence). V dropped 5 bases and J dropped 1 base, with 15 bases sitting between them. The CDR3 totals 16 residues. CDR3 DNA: TGTGCCAGCAGCGAGAGGCGGGACGGGTCTGGAAACACCATATATTTT. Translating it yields CASSERRDGSGNTIYF. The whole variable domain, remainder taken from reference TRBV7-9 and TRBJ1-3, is DTGVSQNPRHKITKRGQNVTFRCDPISEHNRLYWYRQTLGQGPEFLTYFQNEAQLEKSRLLSDRFSAERPKGSFSTLEIQRTEQGDSAMYLCASSERRDGSGNTIYFGEGSWLTVV.

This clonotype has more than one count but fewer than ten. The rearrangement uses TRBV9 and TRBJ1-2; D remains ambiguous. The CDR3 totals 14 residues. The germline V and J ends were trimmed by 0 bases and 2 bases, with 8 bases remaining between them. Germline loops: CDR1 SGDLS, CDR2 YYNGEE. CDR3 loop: CASSVAGQNYGYTF. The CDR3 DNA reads TGTGCCAGCAGCGTAGCTGGGCAGAACTATGGCTACACCTTC.

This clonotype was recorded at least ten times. The CDR3 bases are TGCAGTGCTCGAACGGGAGCCTACAATGAGCAGTTCTTC. Translation gives CSARTGAYNEQFF. This chain joins TRBV20-1 and TRBJ2-1; D possibly corresponds to TRBD2 (6 bases). Trimming removed 5 bases at V and 2 bases at J, with 10 bases between. The germline V gene has CDR1 DFQATT and CDR2 SNEGSKA (reference sequence). The CDR3 extends over 13 amino acids.

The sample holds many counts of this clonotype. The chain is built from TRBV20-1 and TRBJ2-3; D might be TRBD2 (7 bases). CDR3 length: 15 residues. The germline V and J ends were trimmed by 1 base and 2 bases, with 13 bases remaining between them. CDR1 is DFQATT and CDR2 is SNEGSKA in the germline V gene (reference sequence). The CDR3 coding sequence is TGCAGTGCTAGAGTCTTCCGGGGGGCCACAGATACGCAGTATTTT. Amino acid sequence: CSARVFRGATDTQYF.

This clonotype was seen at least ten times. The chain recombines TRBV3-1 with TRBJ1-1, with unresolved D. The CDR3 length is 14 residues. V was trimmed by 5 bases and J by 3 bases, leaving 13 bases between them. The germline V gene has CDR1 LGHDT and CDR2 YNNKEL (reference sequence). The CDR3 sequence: CASSTQRSDTEAFF. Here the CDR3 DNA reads TGTGCCAGCAGCACCCAACGGAGCGACACTGAAGCTTTCTTT.

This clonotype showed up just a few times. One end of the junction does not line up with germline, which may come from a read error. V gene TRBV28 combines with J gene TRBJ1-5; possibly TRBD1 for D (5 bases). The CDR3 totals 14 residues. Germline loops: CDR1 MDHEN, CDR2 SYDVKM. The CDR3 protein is CDSSSQGSNQPQHF. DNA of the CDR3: TGTGACAGCAGTTCCCAGGGAAGTAATCAGCCCCAGCATTTT.

CDR3 protein: CSARDRETQYF. The CDR3, as DNA: TGCAGTGCTAGAGATCGGGAGACCCAGTACTTC. This rearrangement joins TRBV20-1 to TRBJ2-5, with D unresolved. This CDR3 region has 11 residues. Trimming left V 0 bases short and J 5 bases short, with 4 bases between. From germline, CDR1 is DFQATT and CDR2 SNEGSKA (reference sequence).

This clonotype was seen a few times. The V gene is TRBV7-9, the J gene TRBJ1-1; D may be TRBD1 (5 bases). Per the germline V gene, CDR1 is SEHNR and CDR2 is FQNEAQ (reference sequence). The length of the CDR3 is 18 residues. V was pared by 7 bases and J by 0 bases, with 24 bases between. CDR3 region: CASTPRGTQRRMNTEAFF. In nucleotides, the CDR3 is TGTGCCAGCACGCCCCGAGGGACCCAACGGAGAATGAACACTGAAGCTTTCTTT.